This paragraph covers one T cell receptor (beta chain) sequence. The sample originates from a study of cytomegalovirus exposure and HLA in healthy donors. CDR3 size: 14 residues. Losses at the gene ends were 6 bases for V and 3 bases for J; bases not matched to a gene: 4. CDR1 and CDR2 from the germline V gene are MNHEY and SMNVEV (reference sequence). Vbeta (60) and Jbeta (13) primers were used in the PCR. TCRdb keeps only in-frame clones here, not all; method: immunoSEQ multiplex PCR. The top ten hold approximately 10% of the sample, which has about 120,000 clones, 77% seen once. The sample comprised PBMCs. This clonotype originated in a man aged 35-49 years in good health and CMV-seropositive. The rearrangement uses TRBV27 and TRBJ2-5; 10 positions match TRBD1. This CDR3 is CASSRQGAEETQYF. CDR3 nucleotide sequence: TGTGCCAGCAGCCGACAGGGGGCGGAAGAGACCCAGTACTTC.